This TCR beta chain was sequenced in a study of response to subunit inactivated influenza vaccine. Whole-study results and caveats: The authors offered the suggestion that each seasonal influenza vaccination recruits few new T cells.

This clonotype was recorded at least ten times. Its antigen is undetermined. There are 15 residues in the CDR3. Trimming removed 0 bases from V and 2 bases from J, with 10 bases in between. The germline V gene encodes CDR1 SGHRS and CDR2 YFSETQ. TCRdb re-analysed the RT-PCR reads in MiXCR, keeping a single row per CDR3 protein. Among about 300,000 distinct CDR3 sequences listed, around 20% were seen once. The receptor was isolated from a man aged 45 to 70 who received an inactivated influenza vaccine. This rearrangement joins TRBV5-1 to TRBJ2-3; maybe TRBD1 (6 bases). Sequences were derived from PBMCs from blood, sampled about 20 months after vaccination. CDR3 sequence reads: CASSLEQGHTDTQYF. DNA of the CDR3: TGCGCCAGCAGCTTGGAACAGGGCCACACAGATACGCAGTATTTT.